The 11 T cell receptor beta chains given below trace back to one sample, sequenced in a study of Graves' ophthalmopathy and Graves' hyperthyroidism. Amplification from RNA transcripts yielded the TCR beta CDR3 regions. RT-PCR with HTBI primers came first, then second-round multiplex PCR. Each CDR3 protein gets one entry after TCRdb re-called the multiplex PCR reads with MiXCR. The sample has about 1.1 million distinct CDR3 sequences, about 35% seen once. Sequences were obtained from peripheral blood or thyroid tissue (not recorded which). These receptors originate from an adult man with Graves' hyperthyroidism.

In this sample, this clonotype turned up many times. The genes are TRBV19 and TRBJ1-2, with D unresolved. Trimming shortened V by 3 bases and J by 8 bases, and 13 bases separated the two germline ends. The germline gives CDR1 LNHDA, CDR2 SQIVND (reference sequence). This CDR3 region has 13 residues. This chain's CDR3 is CASSIRTLGGYTF. The DNA of the CDR3 is TGTGCCAGTAGTATCAGGACCCTTGGGGGCTACACCTTC.

CDR3 in DNA: TGCGCCAGCAGCCCTCCGGGGCGGCCTACCTACGAGCAGTACTTC. Its translation: CASSPPGRPTYEQYF. The chain links TRBV4-3 to TRBJ2-7, with D tentatively TRBD1 or TRBD2 (5 bases each). CDR1 is LGHNA and CDR2 is YSLEER in the germline V gene. Trimming left V 4 bases short and J 2 bases short, with 15 bases between. The CDR3 loop spans 15 amino acids.

The genes are TRBV12-3 or TRBV12-4 and TRBJ2-2; 11 bases line up with TRBD2. The CDR3 length is 15 residues. J gave up 6 bases and V 4 bases, and 4 bases lay outside the gene matches. CDR3 DNA sequence: TGTGCCAGCAGTTCTAGCGGGAGGTATTCCGGGGAGCTGTTTTTT. Its protein product is CASSSSGRYSGELFF.

This clonotype was observed at least ten times. This CDR3 is CASSKTGSRETQYF. The CDR3 coding sequence is TGTGCCAGCAGTAAAACAGGGTCACGGGAGACCCAGTACTTC. This chain links TRBV6-6 with TRBJ2-5; a possible D gene is TRBD1 (6 bases). Per the germline V gene, CDR1 is MNHNY and CDR2 is SVGAGI (reference sequence). The length of the CDR3 is 14 residues. V was pared by 5 bases and J by 5 bases, with 15 bases between.

The rearrangement joins TRBV6-5 to TRBJ1-5; D is unclear. Germline-derived CDR1 and CDR2 are MNHEY and SVGAGI. This CDR3 comprises 13 residues. V was trimmed by 5 bases and J by 5 bases, leaving 10 bases between them. Here the CDR3 reads CASSPWTDQPQHF. CDR3 nucleotides: TGTGCCAGCAGTCCGTGGACCGATCAGCCCCAGCATTTT.

The rearrangement uses TRBV6-2 or TRBV6-3 and TRBJ2-7, with D unclear. The CDR3 length is 14 residues. The germline V gene has CDR1 MNHEY and CDR2 SVGEGT. The V end lost 2 bases, the J end lost 2 bases, and 10 bases lay between the germline ends. The CDR3 coding sequence is TGTGCCAGCAGTTACATGGAATCCCCCTACGAGCAGTACTTC. Amino acids: CASSYMESPYEQYF.

The sample holds a few counts of this clonotype. A junction end diverges from the germline sequence, so it may reflect a read error. This chain joins TRBV3-1 and TRBJ2-7; D remains ambiguous. The germline CDR1 and CDR2 sequences are LGHDT and YNNKEL (reference sequence). The CDR3 runs to 11 residues. CDR3 residues: CASSRSAVWNF. The DNA for the CDR3 is TGTGCCAGCAGCCGAAGTGCCGTTTGGAACTTC.

This clonotype has at least ten counts. The chain carries TRBV25-1 and TRBJ2-2; D is perhaps TRBD1 or TRBD2 (5 bases each). V was shortened by 1 base and J by 5 bases, with 11 bases between the two germline ends. Germline V gene sequence: CDR1 MGHDK, CDR2 SYGVNS. The CDR3 totals 15 residues. The CDR3 DNA is TGTGCCAGCAGTGAATCGAGCAGGGAGACCGGGGAGCTGTTTTTT. Translated: CASSESSRETGELFF.

This clonotype was observed at least ten times. The chain has TRBV7-9 and TRBJ1-4; D call uncertain. Germline CDR1 SEHNR, CDR2 FQNEAQ (reference sequence). Trimming took off 6 bases at V and 0 bases at J, with 11 bases between the two ends. This CDR3 has 15 amino acids. The CDR3 loop reads CASRSSTATNEKLFF. The CDR3 DNA follows: TGTGCCAGCAGATCATCGACGGCAACTAATGAAAAACTGTTTTTT.

This clonotype was seen at least ten times. V is TRBV29-1 and J is TRBJ2-5; TRBD2 matches 11 bases. Germline values: CDR1 SQVTM, CDR2 ANQGSEA. The CDR3 covers 14 residues. V was pared by 4 bases and J by 4 bases, with 5 bases of the junction left unmatched. In DNA form, the CDR3 reads TGCAGCGTTGGAATAGCGGGAGGGGCAGAGACCCAGTACTTC. Its protein product is CSVGIAGGAETQYF.

Concerning this clonotype: One end of the junction does not line up with germline, which may come from a read error. V is TRBV5-1 and J is TRBJ1-5; D is possibly TRBD1 (5 bases). In germline, CDR1 is SGHRS, CDR2 YFSETQ. The CDR3 contains 15 residues. DNA for the CDR3: TGTGCCAGCAGTGCTGGGGTAGCAGGGAGCCAGCCCCATCATTTT. Encoded protein: CASSAGVAGSQPHHF.